Listed here are 2 T cell receptor beta chains from one sample, sequenced in a study of regulatory T cells in long-lasting Graves disease. The time point denotes: persistent/refractory GD, antithyroid drugs over 5 years with positive TRAb. RNA from PBMCs was the source of the TCR library. HTBI primers from iRepertoire and Arm-PCR of CDR3 regions yielded the TCR beta libraries. In TCRdb, the multiplex PCR reads were re-called with MiXCR into one record per CDR3 protein. This sample has roughly 470,000 distinct CDR3 sequences, with less than 25% found just once. Source: peripheral blood mononuclear cells (PBMCs), taken when the disease was refractory, from a patient treated with antithyroid drugs. The receptors here all came from a female donor with Graves disease.

This clonotype was picked up a small number of times. This chain links TRBV28 with TRBJ1-4; TRBD1 might be the D (6 bases). The CDR3 loop spans 16 amino acids. Germline CDR1 and CDR2: MDHEN and SYDVKM. Trimming took off 10 bases at V and 6 bases at J, with 24 bases between the two ends. This CDR3 is CAIRDLGGGRDEKLFF. CDR3 coding DNA: TGTGCCATCCGTGATTTAGGGGGGGGGCGTGATGAAAAACTGTTTTTT.

This clonotype came up a few times. This rearrangement joins TRBV20-1 to TRBJ2-5; 12 bases map to TRBD2. This CDR3 region has 13 residues. In germline, CDR1 is DFQATT, CDR2 SNEGSKA (reference sequence). Losses at the gene ends were 4 bases for V and 9 bases for J; bases not matched to a gene: 6. This chain's CDR3 is CSAKRTSGMSQYF. Written as DNA, the CDR3 is TGCAGTGCTAAGCGGACTAGCGGGATGTCCCAGTACTTC.